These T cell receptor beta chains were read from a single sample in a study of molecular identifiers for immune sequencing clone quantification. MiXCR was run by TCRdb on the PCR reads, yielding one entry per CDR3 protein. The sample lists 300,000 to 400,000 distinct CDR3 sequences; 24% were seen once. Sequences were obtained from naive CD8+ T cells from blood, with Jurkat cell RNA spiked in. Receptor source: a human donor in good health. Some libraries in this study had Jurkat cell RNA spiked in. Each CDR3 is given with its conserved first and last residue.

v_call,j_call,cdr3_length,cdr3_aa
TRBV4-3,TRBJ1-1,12,CASSQGRYSAFF
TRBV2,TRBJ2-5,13,CASSVTYQETQYF
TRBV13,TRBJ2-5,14,CASSSGLGGETQYF
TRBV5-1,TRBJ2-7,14,CASSLQGRPNERYF
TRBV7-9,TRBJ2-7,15,CASSLAQGALYEQYF
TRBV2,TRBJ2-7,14,CAREDRGSSSEQYF
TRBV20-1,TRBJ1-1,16,CSARDQGHSLAAEAFF
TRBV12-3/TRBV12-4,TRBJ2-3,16,CASSLVGLDPTDTQYF
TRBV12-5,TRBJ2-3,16,CASGLGSGGSTDTQYF
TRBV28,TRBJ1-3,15,CASSRTGDSGNTIYF
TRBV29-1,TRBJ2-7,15,CSVEGGQGFSYEQYF
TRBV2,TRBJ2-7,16,CASSKPGAKLSYEQYF
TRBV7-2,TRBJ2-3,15,CASSCAIVGVDTQYF
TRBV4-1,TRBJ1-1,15,CASSHAQGIDTEAFF
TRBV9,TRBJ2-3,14,CASATSGSTDTQYF